This T cell receptor beta chain was profiled in a study of CD4 T cells in relation to SARS-CoV-2 and coronaviruses. Whole-study context: TCR beta CDR3s were sequenced after approximately ten-day antigen culture of PBMCs. The HLA restriction of the shared crossreactive spike epitopes was mapped. Overall study findings and caveats: This crossreactivity analysis covered spike protein alone, no other viral proteins.

The CDR3 covers 16 residues. In germline, CDR1 is SEHNR, CDR2 FQNEAQ (reference sequence). After removal of 5 bases from V and 5 bases from J, the junction contained 11 bases not matched to a gene. There are a few counts of this clone. Its antigen is currently unknown. Sequenced by immunoSEQ multiplex PCR; TCRdb stores in-frame clones only, minus some. The sample lists about 41,000 clones, more than 65% seen once, with 4.5% in the top ten. Sequencing used naive CD4+ T cells from PBMCs, cultured in vitro. This sample's subset: naive CD4+ T cells isolated by negative enrichment. The chain combines TRBV7-9 with TRBJ1-2; 10 bases align to TRBD1. This clonotype was obtained from an adult with COVID-19. The CDR3 loop is CASSPYGTGATYGYTF. The CDR3 DNA sequence: TGTGCCAGCAGCCCATACGGGACAGGGGCCACGTATGGCTACACCTTC.